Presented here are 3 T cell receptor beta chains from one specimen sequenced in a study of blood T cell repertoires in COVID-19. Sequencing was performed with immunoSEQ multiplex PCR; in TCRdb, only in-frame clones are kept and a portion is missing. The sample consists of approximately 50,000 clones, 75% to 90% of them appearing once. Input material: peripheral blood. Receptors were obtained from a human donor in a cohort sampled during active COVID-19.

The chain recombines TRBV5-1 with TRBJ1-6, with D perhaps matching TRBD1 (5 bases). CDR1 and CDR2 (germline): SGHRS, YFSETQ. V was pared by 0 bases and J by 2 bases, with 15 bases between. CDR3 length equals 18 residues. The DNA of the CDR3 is TGCGCCAGCAGCTTGGACCCCCTTGGACAAGCCTATAATTCACCCCTCCACTTT. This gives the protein CASSLDPLGQAYNSPLHF.

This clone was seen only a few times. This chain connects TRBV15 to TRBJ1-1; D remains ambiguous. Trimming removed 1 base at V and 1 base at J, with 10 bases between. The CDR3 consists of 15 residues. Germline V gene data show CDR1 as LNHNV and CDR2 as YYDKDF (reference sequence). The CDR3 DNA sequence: TGTGCCACCAGCAGAGTTGACGAGGAGAACACTGAAGCTTTCTTT. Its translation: CATSRVDEENTEAFF.

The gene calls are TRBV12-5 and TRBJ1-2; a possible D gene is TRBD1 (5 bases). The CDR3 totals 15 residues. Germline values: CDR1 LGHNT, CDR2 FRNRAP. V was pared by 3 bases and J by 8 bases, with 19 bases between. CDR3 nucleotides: TGTGCTAGTGGTTTAGAACTAGGACGGGGGGGAGGCTACACCTTC. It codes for CASGLELGRGGGYTF.